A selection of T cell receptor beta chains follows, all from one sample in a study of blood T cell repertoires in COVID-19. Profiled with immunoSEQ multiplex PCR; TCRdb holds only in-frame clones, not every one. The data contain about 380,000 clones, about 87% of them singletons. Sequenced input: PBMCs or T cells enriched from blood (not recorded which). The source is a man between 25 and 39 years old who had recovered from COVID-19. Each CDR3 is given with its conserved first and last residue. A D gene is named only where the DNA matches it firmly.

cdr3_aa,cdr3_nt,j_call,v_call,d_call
CASSPVIGAFNYGYTF,TGTGCCAGCAGCCCGGTGATAGGGGCCTTTAACTATGGCTACACCTTC,TRBJ1-2,TRBV5-6,NA
CASSTPGQGSYEQYF,TGTGCCAGCAGCACACCGGGACAGGGCTCCTACGAGCAGTACTTC,TRBJ2-7,TRBV27,TRBD1
CASSIVTAPSYEQYF,TGTGCCAGTAGTATAGTCACAGCCCCGTCCTACGAGCAGTACTTC,TRBJ2-7,TRBV19,NA
CASRRQGAEAFF,TGTGCCAGCAGGAGACAGGGCGCTGAAGCTTTCTTT,TRBJ1-1,TRBV6-5,TRBD1
CASRPTRLTEAFF,TGTGCCAGTAGACCTACCAGGCTCACTGAAGCTTTCTTT,TRBJ1-1,TRBV19,NA
CAWTPGPGLDTEAFF,TGTGCCTGGACTCCAGGGCCGGGTCTTGACACTGAAGCTTTCTTT,TRBJ1-1,TRBV30,NA
CASSKVGSKRMGELFF,TGTGCCAGCAGCAAAGTGGGCAGTAAAAGAATGGGGGAGCTGTTTTTT,TRBJ2-2,TRBV21-1,NA
CASSQLPGGENYGYTF,TGCGCCAGCAGCCAACTCCCGGGGGGGGAGAACTATGGCTACACCTTC,TRBJ1-2,TRBV4-1,NA
CASSFWDRAGQPQHF,TGTGCCAGTAGTTTTTGGGACAGGGCGGGCCAGCCCCAGCATTTT,TRBJ1-5,TRBV19,TRBD1
CASLPTDSGTYEQYF,TGTGCCTCACTCCCTACCGACAGTGGGACCTACGAGCAGTACTTC,TRBJ2-7,TRBV28,NA
CSAGGQNYGYTF,TGCAGTGCTGGTGGACAGAACTATGGCTACACCTTC,TRBJ1-2,TRBV20-1,NA